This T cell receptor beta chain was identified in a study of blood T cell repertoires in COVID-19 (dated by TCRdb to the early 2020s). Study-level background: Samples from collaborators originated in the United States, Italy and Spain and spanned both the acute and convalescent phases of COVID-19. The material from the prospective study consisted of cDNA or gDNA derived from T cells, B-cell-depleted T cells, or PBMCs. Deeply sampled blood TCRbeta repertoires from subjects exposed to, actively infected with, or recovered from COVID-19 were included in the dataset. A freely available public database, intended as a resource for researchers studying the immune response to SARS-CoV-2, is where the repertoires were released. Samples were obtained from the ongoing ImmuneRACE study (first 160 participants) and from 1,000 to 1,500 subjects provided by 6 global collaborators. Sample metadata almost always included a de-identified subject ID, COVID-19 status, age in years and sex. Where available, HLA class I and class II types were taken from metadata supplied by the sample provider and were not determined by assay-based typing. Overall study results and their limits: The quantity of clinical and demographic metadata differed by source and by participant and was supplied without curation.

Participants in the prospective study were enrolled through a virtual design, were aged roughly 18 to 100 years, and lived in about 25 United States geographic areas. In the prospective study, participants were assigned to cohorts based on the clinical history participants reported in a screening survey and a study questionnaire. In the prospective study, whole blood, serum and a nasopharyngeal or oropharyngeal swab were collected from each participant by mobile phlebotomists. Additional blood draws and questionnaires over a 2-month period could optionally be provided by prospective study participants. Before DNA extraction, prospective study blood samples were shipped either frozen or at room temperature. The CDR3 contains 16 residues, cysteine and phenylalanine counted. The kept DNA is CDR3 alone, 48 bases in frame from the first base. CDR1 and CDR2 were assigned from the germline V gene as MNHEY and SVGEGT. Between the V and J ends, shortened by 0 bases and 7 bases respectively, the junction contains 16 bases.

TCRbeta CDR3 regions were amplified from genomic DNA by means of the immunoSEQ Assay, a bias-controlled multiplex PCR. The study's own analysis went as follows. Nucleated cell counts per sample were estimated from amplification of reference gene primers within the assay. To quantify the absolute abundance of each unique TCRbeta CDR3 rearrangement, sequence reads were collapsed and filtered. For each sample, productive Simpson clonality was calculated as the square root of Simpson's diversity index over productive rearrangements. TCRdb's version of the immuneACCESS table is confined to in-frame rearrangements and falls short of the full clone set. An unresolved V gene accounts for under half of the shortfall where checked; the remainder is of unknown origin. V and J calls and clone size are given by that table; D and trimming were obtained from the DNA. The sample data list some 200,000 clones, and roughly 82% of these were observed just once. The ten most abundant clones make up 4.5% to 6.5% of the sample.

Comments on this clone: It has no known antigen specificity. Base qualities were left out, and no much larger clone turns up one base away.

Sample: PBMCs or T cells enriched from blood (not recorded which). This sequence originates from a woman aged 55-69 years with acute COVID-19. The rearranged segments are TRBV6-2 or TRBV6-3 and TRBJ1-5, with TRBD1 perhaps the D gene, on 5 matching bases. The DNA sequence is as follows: TGTGCCAGCAGTTACTCTATTAGTGGGGGAGGACAGCCCCAGCATTTT. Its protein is CASSYSISGGGQPQHF.